Each of the 12 T cell receptor beta chains below was sequenced from the same sample in a study of blood T cell repertoires in COVID-19. Sequencing was performed with immunoSEQ multiplex PCR; in TCRdb, only in-frame clones are kept and a portion is missing. In the table there are around 220,000 clones, about 86% of which are singletons. Sequencing used peripheral blood. Every receptor here comes from a man in his late teens or twenties with active or convalescent COVID-19.

This clone was seen only a few times. This chain links TRBV29-1 with TRBJ1-1; D possibly corresponds to TRBD1 (5 bases). The CDR3 spans 13 residues. V was trimmed by 0 bases and J by 6 bases, leaving 11 bases between them. From germline, CDR1 is SQVTM and CDR2 ANQGSEA. CDR3 bases: TGCAGCGTTGAAGATCTTGCGGGGCCTGAAGCTTTCTTT. Its protein product is CSVEDLAGPEAFF.

The CDR3 nucleotides read TGTGCCAGTGACTCCCTCGACGGAGACGAGCAGTACTTC. Protein: CASDSLDGDEQYF. The rearrangement uses TRBV19 and TRBJ2-7, with D unclear. The length of the CDR3 is 13 residues. Trimming pared 8 bases from V and 5 bases from J, leaving 16 bases between. Germline V gene sequence: CDR1 LNHDA, CDR2 SQIVND (reference sequence).

The V gene is TRBV2, the J gene TRBJ1-5; no firm D call. The V and J ends lost 3 bases and 5 bases respectively, with 8 bases between them. The CDR3 is made up of 13 amino acids. The germline V gene encodes CDR1 SNHLY and CDR2 FYNNEI. The CDR3 loop is CASSDPPDQPQHF. As DNA, the CDR3 is TGTGCCAGCAGTGACCCACCAGATCAGCCCCAGCATTTT.

The chain is built from TRBV7-8 and TRBJ2-1; D gene ambiguous. This CDR3 spans 13 amino acids. Trimming left V 0 bases short and J 8 bases short, with 8 bases between. Germline V gives CDR1 SGHVS, CDR2 FQNEAQ. In DNA, the CDR3 is TGTGCCAGCAGCTTAGCTAAGCCCCATGAGCAGTTCTTC. Amino acid sequence: CASSLAKPHEQFF.

The chain employs TRBV10-3 and TRBJ1-3, with a weak D call TRBD1 (6 bases). This CDR3 has 16 amino acids. CDR1 and CDR2 from the germline V gene are ENHRY and SYGVKD. With 3 bases removed from V and 2 bases from J, the gap between germline ends came to 14 bases. CDR3 in amino acids: CAISDLGGLAGNTIYF. The CDR3 DNA reads as TGTGCCATCAGTGACCTGGGGGGGCTCGCTGGAAACACCATATATTTT.

The DNA for the CDR3 is TGTGCCAGCAGCCAATTAGCGGGAGGGCCAGCCGAGCAGTACTTC. Protein product: CASSQLAGGPAEQYF. The chain uses TRBV5-6 and TRBJ2-7; 11 bases match TRBD2. Germline V gene lookup returns CDR1 SGHDT and CDR2 YYEEEE. With 4 bases clipped from V and 6 bases from J, the junction kept 9 bases outside the gene matches. This CDR3 contains 15 residues.

The genes are TRBV6-5 and TRBJ2-1; D not resolved. CDR1 and CDR2 from the germline V gene are MNHEY and SVGAGI. The germline V and J ends were trimmed by 6 bases and 5 bases, with 14 bases remaining between them. This CDR3 comprises 14 residues. CDR3 loop: CASRRDDLDNEQFF. The CDR3 nucleotides are TGTGCCAGCAGGAGAGACGACCTAGACAATGAGCAGTTCTTC.

V and J are TRBV10-1 and TRBJ2-1; 10 positions agree with TRBD2. V was clipped by 4 bases and J by 4 bases; unmatched bases: 4. The CDR3 contains 15 residues. Per germline, CDR1 WNHNN and CDR2 SYGVQD (reference sequence). Here the CDR3 reads CASSGGTSVYNEQFF. As DNA, the CDR3 is TGCGCCAGCAGTGGTGGGACTAGCGTATACAATGAGCAGTTCTTC.

The chain is built from TRBV28 and TRBJ1-1; TRBD1 matches at 8 bases. The CDR3 is 15 amino acids. Germline V lookup: CDR1 MDHEN, CDR2 SYDVKM. With 6 bases clipped from V and 1 base from J, the junction kept 7 bases outside the gene matches. In DNA form, the CDR3 reads TGTGCCAGCAGCATCGGAGGACAGGGGAACACTGAAGCTTTCTTT. Translation: CASSIGGQGNTEAFF.

The chain has TRBV5-1 and TRBJ2-1; D unresolved. Germline CDR1 SGHRS, CDR2 YFSETQ. The V gene lost 2 bases and the J gene lost 8 bases, with 17 bases spanning the gap. This CDR3 is built from 15 residues. CDR3 sequence (DNA): TGCGCCAGCAGCTTAAATGGAGTTTATTTCGATGAGCAGTTCTTC. This encodes CASSLNGVYFDEQFF.

This rearrangement joins TRBV5-6 to TRBJ2-7, with TRBD1 as a possible D gene (5 bases). Trimming took 1 base from V and 3 from J, leaving 14 bases between them. From germline, CDR1 is SGHDT and CDR2 YYEEEE. There are 15 residues in the CDR3. In nucleotides, the CDR3 is TGTGCCAGCAGCTTGCAGGGCTTCTGGGGCTACGAGCAGTACTTC. Translation: CASSLQGFWGYEQYF.

This rearrangement joins TRBV7-9 to TRBJ1-2; 9 bases agree with TRBD1. The V and J ends lost 4 bases and 4 bases, in that order; junction bases with no gene match: 7. CDR1 and CDR2 (germline): SEHNR, FQNEAQ (reference sequence). The CDR3 spans 15 residues. CDR3 bases: TGTGCCAGCAGCTCTCCGGTGACAGGGGGCTATGGCTACACCTTC. Its protein is CASSSPVTGGYGYTF.